The present T cell receptor (beta chain) was sequenced within a study of T-cell memory formation after mild COVID-19. Study-level background: TCR clusters were largely donor specific. Whole-study results and caveats: Clones from the second wave (peaking day 37) had unconfirmed SARS-CoV-2 specificity.

TCR alpha and TCR beta cDNA libraries carrying sample barcodes and UMIs were produced by 5'RACE using constant-segment primers. Each CDR3 protein is one row after TCRdb ran MiXCR on the 5' RACE reads. This table has 560,000 or so distinct CDR3 sequences, roughly 17% appearing once. The CDR3 is 15 amino acids. The germline CDR1 and CDR2 sequences are SEHNR and FQNEAQ (reference sequence). Trimming stripped 4 bases from V and 2 bases from J, with 12 bases between. Notes on this clonotype: Its antigen is not known.

Sequenced sample: PBMCs or a T cell subset sorted from them (not recorded which). This rearrangement joins TRBV7-9 to TRBJ1-3; no firm D call. The receptor's source is an adult woman who had mild COVID-19 (a few samples of this study predate the infection). Cell type and time point are not known. CDR3 amino acids: CASSSRPSPGNTIYF. CDR3 nucleotides: TGTGCCAGCAGCTCTAGACCTAGCCCTGGAAACACCATATATTTT.